The clone carrying this T cell receptor beta chain was seen only a few times. CDR3 length: 15 residues. V was trimmed by 5 bases and J by 4 bases, leaving 17 bases between them. Germline V gives CDR1 WNHNN, CDR2 SYGVQD (reference sequence). This specimen belongs to a study of blood T cell repertoires in COVID-19. Study details: Acute and convalescent COVID-19 samples came from the United States, Italy and Spain. Sample material is recorded as cDNA or gDNA derived from T cells, B-cell-depleted T cells, or PBMCs.

The method was immunoSEQ multiplex PCR; TCRdb's version includes in-frame clones alone and lacks a portion of them. This sample has fewer than 350,000 clones; around 89% occur once, and the top ten carry roughly a tenth. Clinical histories supplied by participants themselves formed the basis of cohort assignment. Resolution of symptoms, clearance, or two negative PCRs was present in recovered Cohort 3 donors. The source material was PBMCs or T cells enriched from blood (not recorded which). This receptor was identified in a woman aged 40 to 55 who had recovered from COVID-19. The V call is TRBV10-1, the J call TRBJ1-1; a weak D match, TRBD1 (5 bases). The CDR3 reads CASSPAGRETTEAFF. In DNA form, the CDR3 reads TGCGCCAGCAGTCCGGCCGGCAGGGAAACCACTGAAGCTTTCTTT.